This record concerns one T cell receptor beta chain sequence. The CDR3 loop spans 15 amino acids. Trimming removed 0 bases from V and 5 bases from J, with 14 bases in between. The V gene's germline CDR1 is MNHNS and CDR2 SASEGT. The assay was immunoSEQ multiplex PCR, and TCRdb's table has in-frame clones only and misses some. The sample includes around 250,000 clones, over 70% of them seen just once. This sample is part of a study of blood T cell repertoires in COVID-19. Study-wide context: The cDNA or gDNA used as material had been derived from T cells, B-cell-depleted T cells, or PBMCs.

Sequenced material: peripheral blood. The clonotype was recovered from an elderly man with acute or convalescent COVID-19. This chain connects TRBV6-1 to TRBJ2-7; D possibly corresponds to TRBD1 (7 bases). CDR3 region: CASSEAGGGFNEQYF. The CDR3 region has the DNA TGTGCCAGCAGTGAAGCCGGAGGGGGCTTTAACGAGCAGTACTTC.